This TCR beta chain was sequenced in a study of T-cell reconstitution after alpha-beta-depleted transplantation in children (TCRdb year 2016). Background on the whole study: The study quantitatively tracked T-cell immune reconstitution after TCRalphabeta/CD19-depleted allogeneic hematopoietic cell transplantation in children using TCR repertoire profiling.

General study outcomes and caveats: Apparently early alphabetaT-cell count recovery about two months after transplant reportedly relied on only several hundred rapidly expanded clones derived from non-depleted graft cells. In some patients, the high TCRbeta diversity seen at day 60 was put down to recipient T cells and intrathymic progenitors that had survived conditioning. Over the following months the frequencies of hyperexpanded clones went down, and after one year T-cell counts and TCRbeta diversity were mostly credited to newly produced T cells.

Only a few counts were recorded for this clonotype. No antigen is known for it. One base away there is no much larger clone; base qualities are not given. The junction carries 14 bases between V and J, which are trimmed by 4 bases and 6 bases respectively. As encoded in the germline V gene, CDR1 is LGHNA while CDR2 is YNFKEQ. The CDR3 runs 14 amino acids, cysteine and phenylalanine included. The CDR3 DNA has 42 bases and is translated from base 1. In the paper's terms, the treatment or condition label means: allogeneic hematopoietic cell transplantation with graft depleted of TCRalphabeta T cells and CD19 B cells. Transplant recipients were children who received TCRalphabeta/CD19-depleted allogeneic hematopoietic cell grafts. The library was produced with PCR. For sequencing, an Illumina HiSeq 2500 was employed. Molecular barcoding was employed in the preparation of TCR libraries, with unique molecular identifiers being used to normalize TCRbeta repertoire quantification. Using fastp trimming at Q25 and MiXCR clonotype assembly, TCRdb reanalyzed the public sequencing data and kept in-frame beta chains. For every CDR3 protein sequence, its rows merge into one entry that carries the most common genes and DNA. The sample includes about 340,000 distinct CDR3 sequences, with 15% to 20% observed a single time. The biggest ten clones account for roughly 40% of the sample.

Recombination connected TRBV4-2 to TRBJ2-3; the D gene is perhaps TRBD2, on 5 matching bases. This specimen was PBMCs, mostly from graft donor cells, taken 360 days after TCRalphabeta/CD19-depleted stem cell transplant. The sequence derives from a male patient aged 2-10 years who had a stem cell transplant for acute lymphoblastic leukemia, so the T cells may come from the graft donor. The CDR3 region has the sequence CASSPDGSGDTQYF. Here is the DNA: TGTGCCAGCAGCCCGGACGGGTCGGGGGATACGCAGTATTTT.